The clone carrying this TCR beta chain was picked up a small number of times. Its antigen remains unidentified. These data come from a study of T cell responses to AZD1222 COVID-19 vaccine. Sequenced by immunoSEQ multiplex PCR; TCRdb stores in-frame clones only, minus some. The sample holds 150,000 or so clones, more than 75% seen once. Regarding the study as a whole: Every sample of the repertoires postdated the peak T cell response.

V was pared by 5 bases and J by 4 bases, with 17 bases between. The CDR3 is 16 amino acids. Germline V gene sequence: CDR1 MNHEY, CDR2 SMNVEV (reference sequence). The sequence came from an adult in good health. The V gene is TRBV27, the J gene TRBJ2-2; weak D call: TRBD1 (5 bases). The sequences come from peripheral blood, collected on day 0 of MenACWY control vaccination. The CDR3 loop is CASSRVGRTITGELFF. The DNA of the CDR3 is TGTGCCAGCAGTAGGGTCGGACGGACAATCACCGGGGAGCTGTTTTTT.